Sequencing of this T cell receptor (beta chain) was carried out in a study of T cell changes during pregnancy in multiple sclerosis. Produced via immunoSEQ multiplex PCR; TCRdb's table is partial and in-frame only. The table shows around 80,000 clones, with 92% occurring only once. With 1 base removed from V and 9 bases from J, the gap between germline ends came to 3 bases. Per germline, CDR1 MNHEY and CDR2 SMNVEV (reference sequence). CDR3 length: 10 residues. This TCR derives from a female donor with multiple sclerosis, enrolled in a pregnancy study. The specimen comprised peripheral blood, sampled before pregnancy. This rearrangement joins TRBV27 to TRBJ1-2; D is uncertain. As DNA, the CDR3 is TGTGCCAGCAGTTTATTAAGCTACACCTTC. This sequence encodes CASSLLSYTF.